One sample yielded the 32 T cell receptor beta chains listed below, sequenced in a study of blood T cells in healthy people across ages. With a J-beta primer mix and a sample-barcoded 5' primer, a second PCR ran about 7 to 12 cycles. TCRdb re-analysed the 5' RACE reads in MiXCR, keeping a single row per CDR3 protein. The repertoire holds fewer than 950,000 distinct CDR3 sequences, with 35% to 40% as singletons. The sequenced material came from blood. These TCRs come from a man between 18 and 29 years old in good health.

This clonotype came up a few times. The chain is built from TRBV20-1 and TRBJ2-5, with TRBD1 matching over 9 bases. The junction had 5 bases not matched to a gene; V was cut back by 6 bases and J by 3 bases. Germline V gene data show CDR1 as DFQATT and CDR2 as SNEGSKA (reference sequence). This CDR3 is 13 amino acids long. The CDR3 DNA sequence: TGCAGTGCCTTAGACAGGGGGAAAGAGACCCAGTACTTC. This encodes CSALDRGKETQYF.

This chain joins TRBV12-3 or TRBV12-4 and TRBJ2-5; possible D gene TRBD1, 7 bases. The CDR3 extends over 15 amino acids. Trimming cost V 2 bases and J 4 bases, with 14 bases left between them. The CDR3 bases are TGTGCCAGCAGTTTAAGCCAGGGGGGAAGAGAGACCCAGTACTTC. It codes for CASSLSQGGRETQYF.

The CDR3 nucleotides are TGTGCCAGCAGGGCCACGGGGGGGCGGAAAGCTTTCTTT. This encodes CASRATGGRKAFF. V and J are TRBV11-3 and TRBJ1-1, with TRBD1 as a possible D gene (6 bases). The CDR3 is 13 amino acids. CDR1 is SGHNT and CDR2 is YENEEA in the germline V gene. Trimming cost V 6 bases and J 9 bases, with 17 bases left between them.

As concerns this clonotype: It may be a read error: a sequence one base away is much more abundant. The chain has TRBV20-1 and TRBJ2-1; D perhaps matches TRBD2 (6 bases). CDR1 and CDR2 from the germline V gene are DFQATT and SNEGSKA (reference sequence). This CDR3 has 15 residues. The V and J ends lost 0 bases and 3 bases respectively, with 12 bases between them. CDR3 amino acids: CSARDIWGDYNEQFF. CDR3 DNA: TGCAGTGCTAGAGATATCTGGGGGGACTACAATGAGCAGTTCTTC.

J is TRBJ2-1 and V is TRBV13; TRBD1 aligns across 7 bases. CDR1 and CDR2 (germline): PRHDT, FYEKMQ (reference sequence). V shed 5 bases, J shed 5 bases, and the junction held 15 bases outside the gene matches. This CDR3 region has 17 residues. The CDR3 is CASSLGTEISPNNEQFF. Here the CDR3 DNA reads TGTGCCAGCAGCCTCGGGACAGAAATATCGCCCAACAATGAGCAGTTCTTC.

The rearrangement uses TRBV3-1 and TRBJ1-2; 12 bases fit TRBD1. The CDR3 has 16 residues. After removal of 0 bases from V and 4 bases from J, the junction contained 3 bases not matched to a gene. From germline, CDR1 is LGHDT and CDR2 YNNKEL (reference sequence). The CDR3 region is CASSQEPGQGAYGYTF. The CDR3 nucleotides read TGTGCCAGCAGCCAAGAACCGGGACAGGGGGCCTATGGCTACACCTTC.

As for this clonotype: A much larger clone lies a single base off, so this may be a read error. The gene calls are TRBV4-3 and TRBJ2-4, with D maybe TRBD2 (6 bases). The end of the DNA is better explained by TRBJ2-7, so the J call may be wrong. The CDR3 consists of 16 residues. In germline, CDR1 is LGHNA, CDR2 YSLEER. The CDR3: CAGSQEGIPGSYEQYF. In nucleotides, the CDR3 is TGCGCCGGCAGCCAAGAGGGAATACCCGGGAGCTACGAGCAGTACTTC.

The J gene is TRBJ2-3, the V gene TRBV12-3 or TRBV12-4; D may be TRBD1 (6 bases). V lost 0 bases, J lost 11 bases, and 15 bases lay in between. CDR3 length equals 14 residues. The CDR3 loop reads CASSLAATGLGQYF. In DNA, the CDR3 is TGTGCCAGCAGTTTAGCCGCGACAGGATTGGGGCAGTATTTT.

This clonotype was counted ten times or more. The CDR3 DNA follows: TGTGCCAGCAGCCTAGACGGGACAGACTATGGCTACACCTTC. Protein product: CASSLDGTDYGYTF. The chain employs TRBV7-2 and TRBJ1-2; 7 bases fit TRBD1. The V gene end was trimmed by 5 bases and the J gene end by 3 bases; junction bases not matched to a gene: 6. This CDR3 comprises 14 residues. The V gene's germline CDR1 is SGHTA and CDR2 FQGNSA.

The chain is built from TRBV5-1 and TRBJ2-1, with 9 bases lining up with TRBD1. The CDR3 has 15 residues. V lost 0 bases, J lost 8 bases, and 6 bases stayed unmatched. Looked up from germline, CDR1 is SGHRS and CDR2 is YFSETQ. The CDR3 region is CASSLAGTGIYEQFF. The CDR3 bases are TGCGCCAGCAGCTTGGCCGGGACAGGGATCTATGAGCAGTTCTTC.

The V and J genes are TRBV11-1 and TRBJ1-1; no clear D gene. V dropped 2 bases and J dropped 1 base, with 11 bases sitting between them. The CDR3 loop spans 15 amino acids. Germline V gives CDR1 SGHAT, CDR2 FQDESV (reference sequence). CDR3 DNA: TGTGCCAGCAGCTTAATAAGGACCGGGAACACTGAAGCTTTCTTT. Translating it yields CASSLIRTGNTEAFF. Using reference TRBV11-1 and TRBJ1-1 for the parts outside the CDR3, the full variable domain is EAEVAQSPRYKITEKSQAVAFWCDPISGHATLYWYRQILGQGPELLVQFQDESVVDDSQLPKDRFSAERLKGVDSTLKIQPAELGDSAMYLCASSLIRTGNTEAFFGQGTRLTVV.

There are a few counts of this clonotype. The rearrangement links TRBV20-1 to TRBJ2-1; D possibly corresponds to TRBD1 (5 bases). The germline V and J ends were trimmed by 3 bases and 8 bases, with 11 bases remaining between them. CDR3 length equals 12 residues. CDR1 DFQATT and CDR2 SNEGSKA come from the germline V gene (reference sequence). DNA of the CDR3: TGCAGTGCTAGCCAGGGTACCCATGAGCAGTTCTTC. It encodes CSASQGTHEQFF.

The V and J genes are TRBV20-1 and TRBJ2-1, with D tentatively TRBD2 (5 bases). Per the germline V gene, CDR1 is DFQATT and CDR2 is SNEGSKA (reference sequence). The CDR3 has 14 residues. Trimming cost V 8 bases and J 6 bases, with 20 bases left between them. The CDR3 loop is CSSAPILAGNEQFF. CDR3 DNA sequence: TGCAGTTCAGCCCCCATTCTTGCGGGCAATGAGCAGTTCTTC.

The chain joins TRBV5-6 to TRBJ1-2; D is perhaps TRBD1 (5 bases). Trimming shortened V by 4 bases and J by 3 bases, and 16 bases separated the two germline ends. Germline loops: CDR1 SGHDT, CDR2 YYEEEE. CDR3 length: 15 amino acids. The chain's CDR3 is CASSRAGRNDYGYTF. CDR3 nucleotide sequence: TGTGCCAGCAGCCGGGCGGGACGGAACGACTATGGCTACACCTTC. Supplemented by reference TRBV5-6 and TRBJ1-2, the full variable domain reads DAGVTQSPTHLIKTRGQQVTLRCSPKSGHDTVSWYQQALGQGPQFIFQYYEEEERQRGNFPDRFSGHQFPNYSSELNVNALLLGDSALYLCASSRAGRNDYGYTFGSGTRLTVV.

This clonotype was seen at least ten times. The chain links TRBV10-3 to TRBJ2-1, with D unresolved. The CDR3 contains 17 residues. V was cut by 3 bases and J by 8 bases, with 23 bases left in between. In germline, CDR1 is ENHRY, CDR2 SYGVKD. The CDR3, as DNA: TGTGCCATCAGTGATGATCGCGGTCTGGTTCCTGCAGATGAGCAGTTCTTC. Translation: CAISDDRGLVPADEQFF.

The V and J genes are TRBV5-1 and TRBJ1-1; the D is unclear. This CDR3 is 14 amino acids long. The V gene lost 6 bases and the J gene lost 3 bases, with 15 bases spanning the gap. Germline lookup yields CDR1 SGHRS and CDR2 YFSETQ. CDR3 DNA sequence: TGCGCCAGCACTATGACTGACCTCGACACTGAAGCTTTCTTT. It is translated as CASTMTDLDTEAFF.

The chain uses TRBV20-1 and TRBJ2-1; 8 positions agree with TRBD2. From germline, CDR1 is DFQATT and CDR2 SNEGSKA (reference sequence). The trim removed 1 base at V and 3 bases at J, leaving 8 bases unmatched. There are 16 residues in the CDR3. The CDR3 DNA is TGCAGTGCTAGAGCACCCTTAGCGGGGAGCTACAATGAGCAGTTCTTC. Its protein is CSARAPLAGSYNEQFF.

This clonotype was seen a handful of times. The chain has TRBV14 and TRBJ1-2; D gene ambiguous. The CDR3 covers 16 residues. Germline V CDR1 and CDR2: SGHDN, FVKESK. Trimming removed 3 bases at V and 2 bases at J, with 16 bases between. CDR3 sequence (DNA): TGTGCCAGCAGCCAGTTTAGGGAGCAGGACAACTATGGCTACACCTTC. It codes for CASSQFREQDNYGYTF.

The rearrangement uses TRBV2 and TRBJ1-2; TRBD1 might be the D (6 bases). This CDR3 has 14 amino acids. V was trimmed by 6 bases and J by 1 base, leaving 12 bases between them. Germline-derived CDR1 and CDR2 are SNHLY and FYNNEI. CDR3 protein: CASSQGRSNYGYTF. The DNA of the CDR3 is TGTGCCAGCAGCCAGGGGCGTAGTAACTATGGCTACACCTTC.

This clonotype was picked up a small number of times. The rearrangement uses TRBV6-5 and TRBJ2-7; 15 nucleotides align to TRBD2. The CDR3 extends over 16 amino acids. Germline CDR1 MNHEY, CDR2 SVGAGI. J was trimmed by 4 bases and V by 4 bases; bases with no gene match: 5. In nucleotides, the CDR3 is TGTGCCAGCAGTTCTCGGACTAGCGGGGGGGAATACGAGCAGTACTTC. The encoded protein is CASSSRTSGGEYEQYF.

This clonotype was counted at least ten times. The rearrangement links TRBV12-3 or TRBV12-4 to TRBJ2-1, with D possibly being TRBD2 (6 bases). The CDR3 contains 17 residues. V gave up 5 bases and J gave up 0 bases, with 17 bases separating them. CDR3 DNA: TGTGCCAGCAGTGGCGGGACGGCTACAAGCTCCTACAATGAGCAGTTCTTC. It specifies CASSGGTATSSYNEQFF.

A word on this clonotype: Since a much larger clone is just one base distant, this may be a read error. The chain employs TRBV4-3 and TRBJ2-5; possibly TRBD2 for D (6 bases). V gave up 4 bases and J gave up 11 bases, with 20 bases separating them. Germline CDR1 is LGHNA and CDR2 is YSLEER. This CDR3 comprises 14 residues. DNA of the CDR3: TGCGCCAGCAGCCCCAACCACGGGAGATATGAGCAGTACTTC. Translation: CASSPNHGRYEQYF.

The V gene is TRBV5-6, the J gene TRBJ2-3, with D possibly matching TRBD1 (6 bases). The V end lost 4 bases, the J end lost 3 bases, and 15 bases lay between the germline ends. The CDR3 totals 15 residues. Germline lookup yields CDR1 SGHDT and CDR2 YYEEEE. The CDR3 DNA reads as TGTGCCAGCAGCCGAATTTTAAGGGGGACAGATACGCAGTATTTT. Amino acids: CASSRILRGTDTQYF.

This clonotype occurred many times. This chain connects TRBV6-6 to TRBJ2-3; 7 bases match TRBD2. The CDR3 is 15 amino acids. Germline CDR1 reads MNHNY; CDR2 reads SVGAGI (reference sequence). V was pared by 7 bases and J by 0 bases, with 7 bases of the junction left unmatched. CDR3 sequence: CASMERGVSTDTQYF. For the CDR3, the DNA is TGTGCCAGCATGGAGCGGGGAGTAAGCACAGATACGCAGTATTTT.

This clonotype was picked up one time. At one end the junction does not follow the germline gene, possibly because of a read error. J is TRBJ1-5 and V is TRBV7-7; D possibly corresponds to TRBD1 (5 bases). Germline V gives CDR1 SSHAT, CDR2 FNYEAQ (reference sequence). This CDR3 is 16 amino acids long. This chain's CDR3 is CTSSLSRDGPFSPQHF. Here the CDR3 DNA reads TGTACCAGCAGCTTATCCCGGGACGGACCTTTTTCGCCCCAGCATTTT.

This clonotype was recorded at least ten times. The chain couples TRBV7-2 to TRBJ2-7; the D gene is possibly TRBD2 (6 bases). Trimming removed 5 bases from V and 1 base from J, with 12 bases in between. Looked up from germline, CDR1 is SGHTA and CDR2 is FQGNSA. The CDR3 consists of 14 residues. The CDR3 coding sequence is TGTGCCAGCAGCAACCTTCGGGGGTCCTACGAGCAGTACTTC. Protein sequence: CASSNLRGSYEQYF.

This clonotype was recorded at least ten times. The chain couples TRBV7-9 to TRBJ2-1; D unresolved. CDR1 is SEHNR and CDR2 is FQNEAQ in the germline V gene (reference sequence). Trimming took 1 base from V and 5 from J, leaving 6 bases between them. The CDR3 runs to 13 residues. This chain's CDR3 is CASSLVADNEQFF. CDR3 sequence (DNA): TGTGCCAGCAGCTTAGTCGCCGACAATGAGCAGTTCTTC.

This clonotype was recorded a few times. The chain is built from TRBV20-1 and TRBJ2-3; TRBD2 aligns across 12 bases. The CDR3 sequence is 16 residues long. Germline CDR1 and CDR2: DFQATT and SNEGSKA (reference sequence). Germline trimming cut 1 base from V and 8 bases from J; bases unmatched to any gene: 10. CDR3 DNA sequence: TGCAGTGCTAGAGGAGCTAGCGGGGGGGAAGTGGGTACGCAGTATTTT. This translates into CSARGASGGEVGTQYF.

Only a few counts were recorded for this clonotype. The chain links TRBV7-2 to TRBJ2-5, with TRBD2 matching over 11 bases. Trimming cost V 5 bases and J 11 bases; bases outside gene matches: 19. The germline CDR1 and CDR2 sequences are SGHTA and FQGNSA. The CDR3 sequence is 17 residues long. In DNA form, the CDR3 reads TGTGCCAGCAGCCTCCGGGGACTAGCGGCCTTAAGGGCTGAGCAGTACTTC. Its protein product is CASSLRGLAALRAEQYF. The full variable domain, its missing parts supplied by reference TRBV7-2 and TRBJ2-5, is GAGVSQSPSNKVTEKGKDVELRCDPISGHTALYWYRQSLGQGLEFLIYFQGNSAPDKSGLPSDRFSAERTGGSVSTLTIQRTQQEDSAVYLCASSLRGLAALRAEQYFGPGTRLLVL.

As to this clonotype: A much larger clone differs from this one at a single base, so this may be a read error. CDR3 sequence reads: CASSSRNRKNEQFF. The CDR3 DNA sequence: TGTGCCAGCAGCTCCCGGAACAGGAAAAATGAGCAGTTCTTC. The rearrangement uses TRBV7-2 and TRBJ2-1; D possibly corresponds to TRBD1 (5 bases). The CDR3 loop spans 14 amino acids. Germline V gene lookup returns CDR1 SGHTA and CDR2 FQGNSA. Trimming stripped 4 bases from V and 7 bases from J, with 14 bases between.

The table lists this clonotype with many counts. This rearrangement joins TRBV5-5 to TRBJ2-3; D gene unclear. This CDR3 has 10 residues. V was pared by 4 bases and J by 5 bases, with 2 bases between. Germline assignment: CDR1 SGHKS and CDR2 YYEKEE (reference sequence). In nucleotides, the CDR3 is TGTGCCAGCAGCGTAGATACGCAGTATTTT. Protein product: CASSVDTQYF.

V gene TRBV3-1 combines with J gene TRBJ2-7; 12 bases are a match to TRBD2. The CDR3 is 17 amino acids. Germline V CDR1 and CDR2: LGHDT, YNNKEL (reference sequence). The V gene end was trimmed by 4 bases and the J gene end by 0 bases; junction bases not matched to a gene: 7. The CDR3 coding sequence is TGTGCCAGCAGCCGAGGACTAGCGGGGTATTTCTCCTACGAGCAGTACTTC. Translation: CASSRGLAGYFSYEQYF.